The 25 T cell receptor beta chains below were found in one sample sequenced in a study of vaccination and CD4 T cells after COVID-19. These receptors are not linked to any known antigen. Sample time point: late sampling 161 to 241 days after vaccination in three convalescent patients. The treatment here: 10-day PBMC culture with coronavirus spike peptide pools or control peptides (ViraFEST assay). The Oncomine TCR Beta short-read assay was applied to DNA of cultured CD4+ T cells. TCRdb redid the calling of the PCR reads with MiXCR, one entry per CDR3 protein. In the table there are around 26,000 distinct CDR3 sequences, less than 45% of which are singletons. The sample in question was CD4+ T cells from blood, cultured in vitro, obtained about 7 months after SARS-CoV-2 vaccination. The receptors here all came from a human donor who had recovered from COVID-19.

This clonotype has a single count. The chain employs TRBV12-2 and TRBJ2-5; the listed D gene, TRBD2, was not tested against the DNA. TRBV12-2 is given as a pseudogene. The CDR3 totals 17 residues. In nucleotides, the CDR3 is TGTGCAAGTCGCTCCACGTCGGTTAGCGGGAACCAAGAGACCCAGTACTTC. It codes for CASRSTSVSGNQETQYF.

The J gene is TRBJ2-3, the V gene TRBV20-1; 8 bases line up with TRBD1. Germline V gene sequence: CDR1 DFQATT, CDR2 SNEGSKA (reference sequence). Trimming cost V 1 base and J 5 bases; bases outside gene matches: 5. This CDR3 contains 14 residues. The CDR3 here is CSARGQGAGDTQYF. CDR3 sequence (DNA): TGCAGTGCTAGAGGTCAGGGGGCTGGAGATACGCAGTATTTT.

V is TRBV15 and J is TRBJ2-7; D is uncertain. Germline assignment: CDR1 LNHNV and CDR2 YYDKDF (reference sequence). CDR3 length equals 17 residues. V was shortened by 1 base and J by 0 bases, with 16 bases between the two germline ends. CDR3 sequence (DNA): TGTGCCACCAGCAGAGTATGGGTTACGGCCACCTCCTACGAGCAGTACTTC. Its protein product is CATSRVWVTATSYEQYF.

This clonotype was seen more than once but under ten times. The chain combines TRBV6-1 with TRBJ1-6, with a tentative D call TRBD1 (5 bases). The CDR3 contains 15 residues. Trimming left V 6 bases short and J 3 bases short, with 12 bases between. Germline V gene sequence: CDR1 MNHNS, CDR2 SASEGT. The CDR3 protein is CASSPRDVYNSPLHF. For the CDR3, the DNA is TGTGCCAGCAGCCCCCGGGACGTCTATAATTCACCCCTCCACTTT.

This chain joins TRBV20-1 and TRBJ2-7; D possibly uses TRBD1 or TRBD2 (5 bases each). Germline lookup yields CDR1 DFQATT and CDR2 SNEGSKA (reference sequence). The CDR3 is 15 amino acids. V lost 1 base to trimming and J lost 0 bases, with 13 bases between them. CDR3 nucleotide sequence: TGCAGTGCTAGAGTCTGGGACCCGAGCTCCTACGAGCAGTACTTC. This translates into CSARVWDPSSYEQYF.

This clonotype is termed medium-sized. The chain recombines TRBV6-1 with TRBJ1-6, with TRBD1 identical over 11 bases. V dropped 5 bases and J dropped 8; count of bases not matched to a gene: 11. The CDR3 is made up of 17 amino acids. Germline V gives CDR1 MNHNS, CDR2 SASEGT. CDR3 sequence (DNA): TGTGCCAGCAGTAGCCCCCCCGGACAGGGGGCTTATTCACCCCTCCACTTT. It translates to CASSSPPGQGAYSPLHF.

The chain has TRBV7-9 and TRBJ2-7, with 8 bases matching TRBD2. There are 14 residues in the CDR3. J gave up 5 bases and V 3 bases, and 6 bases lay outside the gene matches. Per the germline V gene, CDR1 is SEHNR and CDR2 is FQNEAQ (reference sequence). The CDR3 DNA follows: TGTGCCAGCAGCTTGAGACTAGCGCCTAACGAGCAGTACTTC. Its translation is CASSLRLAPNEQYF.

This chain uses TRBV20-1 with TRBJ1-5, with a tentative D call TRBD1 (5 bases). V lost 0 bases, J lost 4 bases, and 13 bases lay in between. CDR1 and CDR2 from the germline V gene are DFQATT and SNEGSKA (reference sequence). There are 15 residues in the CDR3. CDR3 sequence (DNA): TGCAGTGCTAGAGATCGGGTGCAGGGTAATCAGCCCCAGCATTTT. Amino acids: CSARDRVQGNQPQHF.

This clonotype was seen a few times. The V gene is TRBV7-9, the J gene TRBJ2-5, with unresolved D. Germline V CDR1 and CDR2: SEHNR, FQNEAQ (reference sequence). The CDR3 runs to 14 residues. V was shortened by 4 bases and J by 1 base, with 10 bases between the two germline ends. In DNA form, the CDR3 reads TGTGCCAGCAGCTCATTAACGACCCAAGAGACCCAGTACTTC. Protein sequence: CASSSLTTQETQYF.

The chain's CDR3 is CASSHYRGLTDSGANVLTF. CDR3 sequence (DNA): TGTGCCAGCAGTCACTACAGGGGACTGACTGACTCTGGGGCCAACGTCCTGACTTTC. The chain is built from TRBV28 and TRBJ2-6, with D perhaps TRBD1 (7 bases). Germline V gene lookup returns CDR1 MDHEN and CDR2 SYDVKM. V lost 5 bases to trimming and J lost 0 bases, with 20 bases between them. This CDR3 is built from 19 residues.

V usage is TRBV20-1 and J usage is TRBJ2-7; either TRBD1 or TRBD2 may fit D (7 bases each). Germline loops: CDR1 DFQATT, CDR2 SNEGSKA (reference sequence). Trimming removed 6 bases from V and 3 bases from J, with 21 bases in between. This CDR3 comprises 15 residues. This CDR3 is CSALEGGTEHYEQYF. The CDR3 DNA sequence: TGCAGTGCCCTCGAGGGGGGGACAGAGCACTACGAGCAGTACTTC.

This clonotype was detected only a few times. The chain has TRBV23-1 and TRBJ1-2, with 7 bases matching TRBD1. TRBV23-1 is an ORF, and what it does is uncertain. The V segment lost 8 bases and the J segment 8 bases; nucleotides outside the gene matches: 11. This CDR3 region has 13 residues. The chain's CDR3 is CASRPAGGGGYTF. CDR3 in DNA: TGCGCCAGCCGACCGGCAGGGGGAGGGGGCTACACCTTC.

The chain has TRBV10-2 and TRBJ2-5; 8 bases are a match to TRBD1. Trimming took 6 bases from V and 5 from J; bases not matched to a gene: 11. In germline, CDR1 is WSHSY, CDR2 SAAADI. The CDR3 has 15 residues. The CDR3 region is CASSVWLTGVETQYF. CDR3 DNA: TGCGCCAGCAGCGTCTGGTTGACAGGGGTCGAGACCCAGTACTTC.

In its sample, this clonotype was seen a few times. V and J are TRBV7-6 and TRBJ2-7; 11 bases are shared with TRBD2. The CDR3 spans 19 residues. After removal of 0 bases from V and 1 base from J, the junction contained 11 bases not matched to a gene. Germline V CDR1 and CDR2: SGHVS, FNYEAQ. CDR3 sequence (DNA): TGTGCCAGCAGCTTAGCTCTTCCATTAGCGGGAGGGATATCCTACGAGCAGTACTTC. Residues: CASSLALPLAGGISYEQYF.

This clonotype was detected only a few times. The CDR3 protein is CASSLLAGANVLTF. The CDR3 DNA is TGTGCCAGCAGTTTACTAGCCGGGGCCAACGTCCTGACTTTC. The J gene is TRBJ2-6, the V gene TRBV28, with a possible D match to TRBD2 (5 bases). The V end lost 2 bases, the J end lost 4 bases, and 6 bases lay between the germline ends. Looked up from germline, CDR1 is MDHEN and CDR2 is SYDVKM. This CDR3 is built from 14 residues.

The V call is TRBV11-2, the J call TRBJ2-1; possible D gene TRBD2, 6 bases. The V and J ends lost 0 bases and 7 bases respectively, with 13 bases between them. The CDR3 sequence is 15 residues long. Looked up from germline, CDR1 is SGHAT and CDR2 is FQNNGV. CDR3 sequence: CASSLDGRGANEQFF. In nucleotides, the CDR3 is TGTGCCAGCAGCTTAGATGGGCGGGGAGCAAATGAGCAGTTCTTC.

V usage is TRBV4-3 and J usage is TRBJ2-7, with 9 nucleotides matching TRBD2. Germline loops: CDR1 LGHNA, CDR2 YSLEER. This CDR3 spans 15 amino acids. Trimming at V came to 1 base and at J to 1 base, leaving 2 bases not matched to a gene. CDR3: CASSQALAGSYEQYF. CDR3 bases: TGCGCCAGCAGCCAAGCGCTAGCGGGGTCCTACGAGCAGTACTTC.

V and J are TRBV5-1 and TRBJ1-6; weak D call: TRBD1 (5 bases). The CDR3 is 16 amino acids. The V gene lost 0 bases and the J gene lost 9 bases, with 16 bases spanning the gap. Germline CDR1 reads SGHRS; CDR2 reads YFSETQ. CDR3 in amino acids: CASSLALGGSSSPLHF. As DNA, the CDR3 is TGCGCCAGCAGCTTGGCCCTCGGGGGTAGTAGTTCACCCCTCCACTTT.

The chain uses TRBV6-1 and TRBJ2-3; D call uncertain. The germline V and J ends were trimmed by 2 bases and 4 bases, with 10 bases remaining between them. This CDR3 is 14 amino acids long. The V gene's germline CDR1 is MNHNS and CDR2 SASEGT. The CDR3 region is CASSERRIADTQYF. CDR3 nucleotide sequence: TGTGCCAGCAGTGAACGAAGAATAGCAGATACGCAGTATTTT.

Only a few counts were recorded for this clonotype. CDR3 DNA sequence: TGTGCCAGCAGCCCCCAGGGGCGGAGCTACGAGCAGTACTTC. The encoded protein is CASSPQGRSYEQYF. The chain joins TRBV7-6 to TRBJ2-7; a weak D match, TRBD1 (6 bases). V lost 5 bases, J lost 3 bases, and 14 bases lay in between. CDR1 and CDR2 (germline): SGHVS, FNYEAQ. The CDR3 contains 14 residues.

The chain is built from TRBV10-3 and TRBJ1-5; D is uncertain. This CDR3 comprises 14 residues. V was pared by 2 bases and J by 2 bases, with 7 bases between. Germline V gene sequence: CDR1 ENHRY, CDR2 SYGVKD. Here the CDR3 DNA reads TGTGCCATCAGTGAGGAGGCTGGCAATCAGCCCCAGCATTTT. Its translation: CAISEEAGNQPQHF.

The chain uses TRBV11-1 and TRBJ2-6; D is possibly TRBD1 (6 bases). Germline values: CDR1 SGHAT, CDR2 FQDESV (reference sequence). This CDR3 region has 14 residues. Trimming shortened V by 5 bases and J by 4 bases, and 9 bases separated the two germline ends. This CDR3 reads CASSPDRGANVLTF. The CDR3 nucleotides are TGTGCCAGCAGCCCCGACAGGGGGGCCAACGTCCTGACTTTC.

V usage is TRBV6-4 and J usage is TRBJ1-2; 11 nucleotides line up with TRBD1. Per the germline V gene, CDR1 is MRHNA and CDR2 is SNTAGT. The CDR3 totals 15 residues. The J segment lost 6 bases and the V segment lost 6 bases, leaving 9 bases of the junction unmatched. The CDR3 loop is CASRRLPGQGDGYTF. CDR3 DNA sequence: TGTGCCAGCAGACGACTGCCGGGACAGGGGGATGGCTACACCTTC.

The J gene is TRBJ2-1, the V gene TRBV6-2 or TRBV6-3; 12 bases fit TRBD2. CDR1 and CDR2 from the germline V gene are MNHEY and SVGEGT. V dropped 8 bases and J dropped 7; count of bases not matched to a gene: 3. This CDR3 is built from 13 residues. The CDR3 sequence is CASRLAGVNEQFF. DNA for the CDR3: TGTGCCAGCCGACTAGCGGGAGTTAATGAGCAGTTCTTC.

The genes are TRBV29-1 and TRBJ1-1, with D possibly TRBD1 on 5 matching bases. Germline V lookup: CDR1 SQVTM, CDR2 ANQGSEA. V lost 3 bases, J lost 4 bases, and 18 bases lay in between. The CDR3 spans 15 residues. DNA of the CDR3: TGCAGCGTTGAGGGGTTCGGGGGGAGGCCCACTGAAGCTTTCTTT. Amino acids: CSVEGFGGRPTEAFF. Complete variable domain (other parts from reference TRBV29-1 and TRBJ1-1): SAVISQKPSRDICQRGTSLTIQCQVDSQVTMMFWYRQQPGQSLTLIATANQGSEATYESGFVIDKFPISRPNLTFSTLTVSNMSPEDSSIYLCSVEGFGGRPTEAFFGQGTRLTVV.